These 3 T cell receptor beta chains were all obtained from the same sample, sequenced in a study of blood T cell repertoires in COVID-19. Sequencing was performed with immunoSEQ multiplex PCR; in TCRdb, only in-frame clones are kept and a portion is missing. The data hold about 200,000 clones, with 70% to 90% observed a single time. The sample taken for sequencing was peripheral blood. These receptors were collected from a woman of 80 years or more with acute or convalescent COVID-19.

In DNA, the CDR3 is TGTGCCAGTAGTTCAACCCAGGTTCGCTCTGGCTACACCTTC. Translation: CASSSTQVRSGYTF. The chain combines TRBV19 with TRBJ1-2, with no clear D. Trimming removed 5 bases from V and 7 bases from J, with 17 bases in between. Germline CDR1 LNHDA, CDR2 SQIVND (reference sequence). This CDR3 contains 14 residues. Full variable domain (remainder filled in from reference TRBV19 and TRBJ1-2): DGGITQSPKYLFRKEGQNVTLSCEQNLNHDAMYWYRQDPGQGLRLIYYSQIVNDFQKGDIAEGYSVSREKKESFPLTVTSAQKNPTAFYLCASSSTQVRSGYTFGSGTRLTVV.

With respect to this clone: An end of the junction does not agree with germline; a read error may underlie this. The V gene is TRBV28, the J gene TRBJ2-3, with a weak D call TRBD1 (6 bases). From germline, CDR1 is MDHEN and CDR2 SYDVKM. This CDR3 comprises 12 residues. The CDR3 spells CACRGYTDTQYF. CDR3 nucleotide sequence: TGTGCCTGCAGGGGCTACACAGATACGCAGTATTTT.

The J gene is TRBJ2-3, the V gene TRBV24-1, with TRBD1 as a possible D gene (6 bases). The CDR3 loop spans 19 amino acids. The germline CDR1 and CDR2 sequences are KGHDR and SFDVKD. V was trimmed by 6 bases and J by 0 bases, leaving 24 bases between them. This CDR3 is CATSPRTPRKGESTDTQYF. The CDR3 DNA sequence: TGTGCCACCAGTCCCCGCACCCCCCGGAAGGGGGAGAGCACAGATACGCAGTATTTT.